Listed here are 11 T cell receptor beta chains from one sample, sequenced in a study of sequential checkpoint blockade in melanoma. Treatment indicated: randomized to nivolumab then ipilimumab (arm A) or the reverse (arm B). The protocol was immunoSEQ multiplex PCR, while the TCRdb copy is restricted to in-frame clones and leaves out a portion. The sample records 5,500 to 8,000 clones, approximately 78% being singletons. Specimen: CD8+ T cells sorted from blood (inferred from file names), collected from a patient given nivolumab and ipilimumab in sequence. The receptor source for this set is a human donor with melanoma.

This clone was observed a few times. V usage is TRBV29-1 and J usage is TRBJ2-7, with D perhaps TRBD2 (5 bases). V lost 0 bases to trimming and J lost 5 bases, with 17 bases between them. There are 15 residues in the CDR3. In germline, CDR1 is SQVTM, CDR2 ANQGSEA. The CDR3: CSVEDMASHGDEQYF. The DNA for the CDR3 is TGCAGCGTTGAAGATATGGCTTCCCACGGGGACGAGCAGTACTTC.

This chain connects TRBV10-2 to TRBJ2-7; TRBD1 aligns across 8 bases. V was pared by 8 bases and J by 1 base, with 4 bases of the junction left unmatched. Germline CDR1 WSHSY, CDR2 SAAADI. The CDR3 extends over 13 amino acids. This chain's CDR3 is CASRGDRSYEQYF. In DNA, the CDR3 is TGCGCCAGCCGAGGGGACAGGTCCTACGAGCAGTACTTC.

The chain couples TRBV23-1 to TRBJ2-7, with no clear D. TRBV23-1 falls under the ORF class, with uncertain function. The CDR3 runs to 11 residues. Trimming pared 4 bases from V and 6 bases from J, leaving 7 bases between. This CDR3 reads CASSLVREQYF. The CDR3 DNA is TGCGCCAGCAGTCTAGTCCGCGAGCAGTACTTC.

The chain carries TRBV13 and TRBJ1-2, with a tentative D call TRBD1 (5 bases). Germline loops: CDR1 PRHDT, CDR2 FYEKMQ (reference sequence). This CDR3 has 15 amino acids. The germline V and J ends were trimmed by 3 bases and 3 bases, with 14 bases remaining between them. CDR3 nucleotide sequence: TGTGCCAGCAGCTTTAGTCAGGGATGGGACTATGGCTACACCTTC. This gives the protein CASSFSQGWDYGYTF.

The chain couples TRBV4-1 to TRBJ2-3; unclear D gene. The CDR3 contains 13 residues. Trimming stripped 3 bases from V and 4 bases from J, with 8 bases between. Per the germline V gene, CDR1 is MGHRA and CDR2 is YSYEKL. The CDR3 DNA is TGCGCCAGCAGCCACTCCCGTCCAGATACGCAGTATTTT. Residues: CASSHSRPDTQYF.

The chain has TRBV27 and TRBJ2-1; perhaps TRBD2 as D (6 bases). V was clipped by 2 bases and J by 2 bases, with 16 bases between them. The CDR3 is 17 amino acids. The V gene's germline CDR1 is MNHEY and CDR2 SMNVEV (reference sequence). The CDR3 is CASSLIPGLLTYNEQFF. The CDR3 region has the DNA TGTGCCAGCAGTTTAATTCCGGGACTCCTAACCTACAATGAGCAGTTCTTC.

V usage is TRBV19 and J usage is TRBJ2-7, with 8 nucleotides matching TRBD1. The V gene end was trimmed by 5 bases and the J gene end by 4 bases; junction bases not matched to a gene: 4. The CDR3 has 13 residues. Per germline, CDR1 LNHDA and CDR2 SQIVND (reference sequence). Written as DNA, the CDR3 is TGTGCCAGTAGTGCCCGACAGGGGTACGAGCAGTACTTC. It translates to CASSARQGYEQYF.

There are a few counts of this clone. The CDR3 reads CAIGPLEAVYNEQFF. In DNA, the CDR3 is TGTGCCATCGGACCCCTGGAGGCGGTCTACAATGAGCAGTTCTTC. The chain carries TRBV10-3 and TRBJ2-1, with D perhaps matching TRBD2 (5 bases). CDR1 and CDR2 from the germline V gene are ENHRY and SYGVKD. The CDR3 totals 15 residues. Trimming removed 8 bases from V and 3 bases from J, with 17 bases in between.

The rearrangement links TRBV19 to TRBJ1-5; D not certain. V was trimmed by 3 bases and J by 2 bases, leaving 11 bases between them. The CDR3 consists of 15 residues. Germline V gene lookup returns CDR1 LNHDA and CDR2 SQIVND (reference sequence). Here the CDR3 reads CASSIYDNGNQPQHF. CDR3 nucleotides: TGTGCCAGTAGTATTTATGACAACGGCAATCAGCCCCAGCATTTT.

This clone was counted once. J is TRBJ2-5 and V is TRBV5-6; perhaps TRBD1 as D (6 bases). In germline, CDR1 is SGHDT, CDR2 YYEEEE. CDR3 length: 13 amino acids. Trimming pared 0 bases from V and 5 bases from J, leaving 8 bases between. DNA for the CDR3: TGTGCCAGCAGCTTGGGGGGGCGTGAGACCCAGTACTTC. Protein: CASSLGGRETQYF.

The chain is built from TRBV19 and TRBJ2-1; D unclear. CDR1 LNHDA and CDR2 SQIVND come from the germline V gene (reference sequence). Trimming took 4 bases from V and 9 from J, leaving 13 bases between them. The CDR3 loop spans 13 amino acids. The CDR3: CASSTRSAVEQFF. For the CDR3, the DNA is TGTGCCAGTAGTACCCGGTCGGCGGTTGAGCAGTTCTTC.